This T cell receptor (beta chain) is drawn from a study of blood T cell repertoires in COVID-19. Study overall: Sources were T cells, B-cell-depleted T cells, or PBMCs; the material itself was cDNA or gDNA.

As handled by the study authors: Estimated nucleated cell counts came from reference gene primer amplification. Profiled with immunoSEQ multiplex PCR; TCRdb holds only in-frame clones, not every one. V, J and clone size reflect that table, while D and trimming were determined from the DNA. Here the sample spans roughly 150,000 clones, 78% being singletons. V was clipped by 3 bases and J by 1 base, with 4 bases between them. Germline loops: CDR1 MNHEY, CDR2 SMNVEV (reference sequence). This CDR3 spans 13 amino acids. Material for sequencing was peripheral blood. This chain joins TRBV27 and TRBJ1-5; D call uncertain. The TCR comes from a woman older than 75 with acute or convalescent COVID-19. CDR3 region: CASSLQSNQPQHF. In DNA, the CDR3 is TGTGCCAGCAGTTTGCAGAGCAATCAGCCCCAGCATTTT.